The present TCR beta chain was sequenced within a study of blood T cell repertoires in COVID-19. Between the trimmed V and J ends, which lost 5 bases and 0 bases, there was a span of 19 bases. The CDR3 runs 16 residues. Germline CDR1 GTSNPN, CDR2 SVGIG (reference sequence). Clones were sequenced by immunoSEQ multiplex PCR, and TCRdb holds only the in-frame ones, with some missing. This repertoire shows approximately 350,000 clones, almost 90% found once; its top ten account for 7.3%. This chain uses TRBV30 with TRBJ1-1, with D uncertain. The sample taken for sequencing was peripheral blood. The sequence was obtained from a woman aged 70-85 years with COVID-19, enrolled during active disease. The DNA of the CDR3 is TGTGCCTGGGGCCGGCCTGAGCGGCCGATGAACACTGAAGCTTTCTTT. Its protein product is CAWGRPERPMNTEAFF.